Listed below are T cell receptor beta chains from one sample, sequenced in a study of CD8 T cells in ankylosing spondylitis. MiXCR was run by TCRdb on the 5' RACE reads, yielding one entry per CDR3 protein. The sample records some 840,000 distinct CDR3 sequences, about 11% being singletons. Sequencing was done on a sample of blood, either unsorted or a sorted T cell fraction (not recorded which). These receptors all stem from a male donor with ankylosing spondylitis. The CDR3 runs from the conserved cysteine through the conserved F or W. Each record gives: CDR3 protein, CDR3 DNA, clone size, V gene, J gene, D gene. D genes are given only for firm matches. Some rows have no size entry. The others give once, few or many, or a class for an expanded clone.

cdr3_aa: CASSWTGTGDSPLHF
cdr3_nt: TGTGCCAGCAGTTGGACCGGGACCGGGGATTCACCCCTCCACTTT
clone_size: few
v_call: TRBV12-3/TRBV12-4
j_call: TRBJ1-6
d_call: -

cdr3_aa: CASSLVDSQNEQFF
cdr3_nt: TGTGCCAGCAGCTTGGTAGACAGTCAAAATGAGCAGTTCTTC
clone_size: -
v_call: TRBV5-5
j_call: TRBJ2-1
d_call: -

cdr3_aa: CASGKNAQGATQYF
cdr3_nt: TGTGCCAGCGGAAAGAATGCGCAGGGAGCGACCCAGTACTTC
clone_size: -
v_call: TRBV6-1
j_call: TRBJ2-5
d_call: -

cdr3_aa: CSATPWTGYGYTF
cdr3_nt: TGCAGTGCGACCCCCTGGACAGGGTATGGCTACACCTTC
clone_size: -
v_call: TRBV20-1
j_call: TRBJ1-2
d_call: TRBD1

cdr3_aa: CASSLILLQGFGTEAFF
cdr3_nt: TGCGCCAGCAGCTTGATACTTCTACAGGGTTTCGGCACTGAAGCTTTCTTT
clone_size: few
v_call: TRBV5-1
j_call: TRBJ1-1
d_call: -

cdr3_aa: CSAGSLAKNIQYF
cdr3_nt: TGCAGTGCTGGTTCGTTAGCCAAAAACATTCAGTACTTC
clone_size: -
v_call: TRBV20-1
j_call: TRBJ2-4
d_call: -

cdr3_aa: CASSQRDSGEKLFF
cdr3_nt: TGCGCCAGCAGCCAAAGAGACTCGGGGGAAAAACTGTTTTTT
clone_size: once
v_call: TRBV4-3
j_call: TRBJ1-4
d_call: -

cdr3_aa: CASSSDRVGRNTIYF
cdr3_nt: TGTGCCAGCAGCTCCGACAGGGTGGGCAGAAACACCATATATTTT
clone_size: -
v_call: TRBV27
j_call: TRBJ1-3
d_call: TRBD1

cdr3_aa: CASSYDAGKGATEAFF
cdr3_nt: TGTGCCAGCAGTTACGACGCAGGGAAAGGGGCCACTGAAGCTTTCTTT
clone_size: -
v_call: TRBV6-5
j_call: TRBJ1-1
d_call: -

cdr3_aa: CASSLSPGGTDTQYF
cdr3_nt: TGTGCCAGCAGTTTATCGCCAGGGGGCACAGATACGCAGTATTTT
clone_size: few
v_call: TRBV27
j_call: TRBJ2-3
d_call: -

cdr3_aa: CASSEIEGAQHF
cdr3_nt: TGTGCCAGCAGTGAAATAGAAGGCGCCCAGCATTTT
clone_size: -
v_call: TRBV2
j_call: TRBJ1-5
d_call: -

cdr3_aa: CASSYQGKLFF
cdr3_nt: TGTGCCAGCAGTTATCAGGGGAAACTGTTTTTT
clone_size: -
v_call: TRBV6-5
j_call: TRBJ1-4
d_call: -

cdr3_aa: CASSSIDGRRGEQQFF
cdr3_nt: TGCGCCAGCAGCTCGATTGATGGTCGGCGGGGGGAACAGCAGTTCTTC
clone_size: few
v_call: TRBV5-1
j_call: TRBJ2-1
d_call: TRBD2

cdr3_aa: CSASKGSGTGELFF
cdr3_nt: TGCAGTGCTAGTAAGGGGTCGGGCACCGGGGAGCTGTTTTTT
clone_size: many
v_call: TRBV20-1
j_call: TRBJ2-2
d_call: -

cdr3_aa: CASSPNLGNQPQHF
cdr3_nt: TGTGCCAGCTCACCTAACTTGGGCAATCAGCCCCAGCATTTT
clone_size: few
v_call: TRBV18
j_call: TRBJ1-5
d_call: -

cdr3_aa: CASSLVQGARIYGYTF
cdr3_nt: TGTGCCAGCAGCTTAGTCCAGGGGGCCCGAATCTATGGCTACACCTTC
clone_size: -
v_call: TRBV7-2
j_call: TRBJ1-2
d_call: TRBD1

cdr3_aa: CASSQTGTGGTNTQYF
cdr3_nt: TGCGCCAGCAGTCAAACCGGGACAGGGGGCACCAATACGCAGTATTTT
clone_size: few
v_call: TRBV5-1
j_call: TRBJ2-3
d_call: TRBD1

cdr3_aa: CASSDDEFSGSEAFF
cdr3_nt: TGTGCCAGCAGTGATGATGAGTTCTCGGGGTCTGAAGCTTTCTTT
clone_size: many
v_call: TRBV25-1
j_call: TRBJ1-1
d_call: -

cdr3_aa: CASSYPPAGKETQYF
cdr3_nt: TGTGCCAGCAGTTACCCCCCAGCGGGCAAAGAGACCCAGTACTTC
clone_size: few
v_call: TRBV6-2/TRBV6-3
j_call: TRBJ2-5
d_call: -

cdr3_aa: CASSLEAGGYEQYF
cdr3_nt: TGTGCCAGCAGTTTAGAAGCGGGAGGCTACGAGCAGTACTTC
clone_size: few
v_call: TRBV12-3/TRBV12-4
j_call: TRBJ2-7
d_call: TRBD2

cdr3_aa: CASSHDSNFPYNEQFF
cdr3_nt: TGTGCCAGCAGTCATGACTCCAACTTCCCCTACAATGAGCAGTTCTTC
clone_size: -
v_call: TRBV6-1
j_call: TRBJ2-1
d_call: -

cdr3_aa: CSASIRGRGNQPQHF
cdr3_nt: TGCAGTGCTAGTATCCGGGGGCGAGGCAATCAGCCCCAGCATTTT
clone_size: few
v_call: TRBV20-1
j_call: TRBJ1-5
d_call: -

cdr3_aa: CASQEQSQETQYF
cdr3_nt: TGTGCCAGCCAAGAACAGTCTCAAGAGACCCAGTACTTC
clone_size: few
v_call: TRBV5-4
j_call: TRBJ2-5
d_call: -

cdr3_aa: CSARVGSAPDTQYF
cdr3_nt: TGCAGTGCTAGAGTCGGGAGCGCCCCAGATACGCAGTATTTT
clone_size: many
v_call: TRBV20-1
j_call: TRBJ2-3
d_call: -